The entry below gives a single TCR beta chain sequence along with its context. This record belongs to a study of blood T cell repertoires in COVID-19. About the research overall: The samples span acute and convalescent COVID-19 from the United States, Italy and Spain. From T cells, B-cell-depleted T cells, or PBMCs came the material, which was cDNA or gDNA.

As originally analysed: Using reference gene primer amplification, nucleated cell counts were estimated. Assay: immunoSEQ multiplex PCR; the TCRdb copy retains only in-frame clones and omits some. D and trimming come from the DNA, and the V and J calls and clone size come from that table. The sample carries around 300,000 clones, nearly 90% recorded once. There are 16 residues in the CDR3. CDR1 is SGDLS and CDR2 is YYNGEE in the germline V gene. V dropped 0 bases and J dropped 4 bases, with 15 bases sitting between them. The sequenced sample was peripheral blood. This receptor was obtained from a man younger than 30 with active or convalescent COVID-19. This rearrangement joins TRBV9 to TRBJ2-3; D is unresolved. CDR3 amino acids: CASSVVPRLVADTQYF. CDR3 DNA: TGTGCCAGCAGCGTAGTTCCGAGACTGGTCGCAGATACGCAGTATTTT.